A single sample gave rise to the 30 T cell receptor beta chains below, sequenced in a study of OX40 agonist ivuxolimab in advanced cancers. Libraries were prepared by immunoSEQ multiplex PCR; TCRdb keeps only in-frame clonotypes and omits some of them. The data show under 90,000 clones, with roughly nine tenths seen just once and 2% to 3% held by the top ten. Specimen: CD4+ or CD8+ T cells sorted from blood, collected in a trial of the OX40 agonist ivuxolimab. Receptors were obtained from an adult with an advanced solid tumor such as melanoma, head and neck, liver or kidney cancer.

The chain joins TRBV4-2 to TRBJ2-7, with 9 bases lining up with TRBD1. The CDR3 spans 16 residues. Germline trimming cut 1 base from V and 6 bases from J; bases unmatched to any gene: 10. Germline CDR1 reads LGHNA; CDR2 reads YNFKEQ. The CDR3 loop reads CASSQATGTGPGEQYF. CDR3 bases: TGTGCCAGCAGCCAAGCAACCGGGACAGGGCCGGGCGAGCAGTACTTC.

The DNA for the CDR3 is TGCGCCAGCAGCTTTAACCGGGTTGAGGATGAGCAGTTCTTC. This codes for CASSFNRVEDEQFF. The chain carries TRBV5-1 and TRBJ2-1; D is unclear. Looked up from germline, CDR1 is SGHRS and CDR2 is YFSETQ. The CDR3 covers 14 residues. With 2 bases removed from V and 8 bases from J, the gap between germline ends came to 14 bases. The whole variable domain, filled in from reference TRBV5-1 and TRBJ2-1, reads KAGVTQTPRYLIKTRGQQVTLSCSPISGHRSVSWYQQTPGQGLQFLFEYFSETQRNKGNFPGRFSGRQFSNSRSEMNVSTLELGDSALYLCASSFNRVEDEQFFGPGTRLTVL.

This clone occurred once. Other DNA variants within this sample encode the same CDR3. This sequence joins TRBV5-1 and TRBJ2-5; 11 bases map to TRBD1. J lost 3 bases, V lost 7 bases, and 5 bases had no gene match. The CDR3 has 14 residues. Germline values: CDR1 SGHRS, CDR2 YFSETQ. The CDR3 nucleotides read TGCGCCAGCGGGACAGGGGGTGAGAAAGAGACCCAGTACTTC. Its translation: CASGTGGEKETQYF. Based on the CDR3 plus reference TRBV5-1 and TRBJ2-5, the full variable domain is KAGVTQTPRYLIKTRGQQVTLSCSPISGHRSVSWYQQTPGQGLQFLFEYFSETQRNKGNFPGRFSGRQFSNSRSEMNVSTLELGDSALYLCASGTGGEKETQYFGPGTRLLVL.

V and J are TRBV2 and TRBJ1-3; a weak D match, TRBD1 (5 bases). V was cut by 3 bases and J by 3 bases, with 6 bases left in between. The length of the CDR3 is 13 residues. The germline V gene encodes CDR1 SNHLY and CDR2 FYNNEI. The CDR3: CASSEGRGNTIYF. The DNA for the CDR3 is TGTGCCAGCAGTGAGGGGCGTGGAAACACCATATATTTT.

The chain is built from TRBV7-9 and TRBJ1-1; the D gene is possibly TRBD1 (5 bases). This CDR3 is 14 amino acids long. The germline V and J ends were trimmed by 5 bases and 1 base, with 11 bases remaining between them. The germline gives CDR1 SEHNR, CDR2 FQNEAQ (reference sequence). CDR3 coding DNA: TGTGCCAGCAGCCGAGGTGGGGGGAACACTGAAGCTTTCTTT. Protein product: CASSRGGGNTEAFF.

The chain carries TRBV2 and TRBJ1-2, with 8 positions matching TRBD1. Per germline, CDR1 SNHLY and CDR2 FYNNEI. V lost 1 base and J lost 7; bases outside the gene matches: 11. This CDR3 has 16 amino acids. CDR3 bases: TGTGCCAGCAGTGAAGAATCAGGACAGGGCGGCAGTGGCTACACCTTC. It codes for CASSEESGQGGSGYTF.

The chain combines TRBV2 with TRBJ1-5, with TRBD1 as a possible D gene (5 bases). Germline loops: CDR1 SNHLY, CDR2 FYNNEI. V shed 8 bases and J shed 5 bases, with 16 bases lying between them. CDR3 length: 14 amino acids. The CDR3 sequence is CASQGGGAYQPQHF. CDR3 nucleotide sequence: TGTGCCAGCCAGGGTGGCGGGGCCTATCAGCCCCAGCATTTT.

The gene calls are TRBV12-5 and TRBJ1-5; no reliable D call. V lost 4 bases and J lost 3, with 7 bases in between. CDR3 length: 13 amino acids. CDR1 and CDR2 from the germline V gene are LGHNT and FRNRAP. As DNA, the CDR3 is TGTGCTAGTGGTTGGGTGGACAATCAGCCCCAGCATTTT. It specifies CASGWVDNQPQHF.

The CDR3 DNA reads TGTGCCAGCAGCCCACTTGGGGAGGCCGGTAGGGCTTTCTTT. It translates to CASSPLGEAGRAFF. V usage is TRBV5-6 and J usage is TRBJ1-1; D is unresolved. V lost 4 bases, J lost 11 bases, and 21 bases lay in between. CDR3 length: 14 amino acids. CDR1 and CDR2 from the germline V gene are SGHDT and YYEEEE. The whole variable domain, filled in from reference TRBV5-6 and TRBJ1-1, reads DAGVTQSPTHLIKTRGQQVTLRCSPKSGHDTVSWYQQALGQGPQFIFQYYEEEERQRGNFPDRFSGHQFPNYSSELNVNALLLGDSALYLCASSPLGEAGRAFFGQGTRLTVV.

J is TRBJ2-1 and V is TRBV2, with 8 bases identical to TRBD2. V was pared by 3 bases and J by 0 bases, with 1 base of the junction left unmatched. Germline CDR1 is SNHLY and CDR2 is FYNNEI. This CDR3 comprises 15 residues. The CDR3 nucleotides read TGTGCCAGCAGTGAGCGGGGGGCCTCCTACAATGAGCAGTTCTTC. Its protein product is CASSERGASYNEQFF. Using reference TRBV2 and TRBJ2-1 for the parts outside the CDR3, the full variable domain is EPEVTQTPSHQVTQMGQEVILRCVPISNHLYFYWYRQILGQKVEFLVSFYNNEISEKSEIFDDQFSVERPDGSNFTLKIRSTKLEDSAMYFCASSERGASYNEQFFGPGTRLTVL.

The CDR3 loop reads CASSFTRQDYGYTF. The CDR3 nucleotides read TGTGCCAGCTCTTTTACTAGGCAAGACTATGGCTACACCTTC. This chain links TRBV27 with TRBJ1-2; D is uncertain. In germline, CDR1 is MNHEY, CDR2 SMNVEV (reference sequence). There are 14 residues in the CDR3. Trimming removed 8 bases at V and 3 bases at J, with 16 bases between.

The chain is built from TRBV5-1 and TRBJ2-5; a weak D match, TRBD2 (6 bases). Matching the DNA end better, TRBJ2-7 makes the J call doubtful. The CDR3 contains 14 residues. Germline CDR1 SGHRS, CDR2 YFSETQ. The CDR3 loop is CASSLEPGDYEQYF. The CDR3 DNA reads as TGCGCCAGCAGCTTGGAGCCGGGAGACTACGAGCAGTACTTC.

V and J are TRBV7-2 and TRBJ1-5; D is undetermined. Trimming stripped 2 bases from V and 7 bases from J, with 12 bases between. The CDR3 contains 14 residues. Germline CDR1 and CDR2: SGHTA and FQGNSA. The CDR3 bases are TGTGCCAGCAGCTTAAGCCCGGTGGGGCAGCCCCAGCATTTT. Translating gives CASSLSPVGQPQHF.

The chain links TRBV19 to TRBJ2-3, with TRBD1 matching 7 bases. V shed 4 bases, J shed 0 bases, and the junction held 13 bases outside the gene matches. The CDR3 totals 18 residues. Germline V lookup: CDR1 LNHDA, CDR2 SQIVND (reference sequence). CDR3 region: CASSTIYGRDSSTDTQYF. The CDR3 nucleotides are TGTGCCAGTAGTACCATTTACGGCAGGGACAGTAGCACAGATACGCAGTATTTT.

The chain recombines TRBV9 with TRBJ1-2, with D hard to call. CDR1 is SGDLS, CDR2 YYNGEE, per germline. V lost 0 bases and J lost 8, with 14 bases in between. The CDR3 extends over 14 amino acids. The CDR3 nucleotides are TGTGCCAGCAGCGTAGCTCCGGCAGGCCGGGGCTACACCTTC. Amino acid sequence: CASSVAPAGRGYTF.

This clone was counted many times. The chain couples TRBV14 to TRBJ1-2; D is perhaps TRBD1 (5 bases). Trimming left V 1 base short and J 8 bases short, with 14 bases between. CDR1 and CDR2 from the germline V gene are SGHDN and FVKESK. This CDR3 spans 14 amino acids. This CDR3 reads CASSQGGTQGGYTF. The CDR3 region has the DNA TGTGCCAGCAGCCAAGGGGGGACCCAGGGCGGCTACACCTTC.

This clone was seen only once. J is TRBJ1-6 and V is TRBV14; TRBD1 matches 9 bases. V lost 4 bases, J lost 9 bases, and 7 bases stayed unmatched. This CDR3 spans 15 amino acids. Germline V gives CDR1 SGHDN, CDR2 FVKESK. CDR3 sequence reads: CASSRGQGVGSPLHF. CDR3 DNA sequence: TGTGCCAGCAGCCGGGGACAGGGAGTCGGTTCACCCCTCCACTTT.

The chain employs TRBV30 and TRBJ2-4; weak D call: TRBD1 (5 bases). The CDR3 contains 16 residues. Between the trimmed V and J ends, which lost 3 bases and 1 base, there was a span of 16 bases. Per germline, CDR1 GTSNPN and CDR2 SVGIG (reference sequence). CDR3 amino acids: CAWSPLGLTAKNIQYF. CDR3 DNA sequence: TGTGCCTGGAGCCCTCTGGGGCTGACCGCCAAAAACATTCAGTACTTC.

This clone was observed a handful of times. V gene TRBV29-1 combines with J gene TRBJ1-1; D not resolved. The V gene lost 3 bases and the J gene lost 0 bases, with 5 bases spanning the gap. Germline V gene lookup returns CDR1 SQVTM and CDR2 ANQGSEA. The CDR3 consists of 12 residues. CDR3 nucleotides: TGCAGCGTTGATACTATGAACACTGAAGCTTTCTTT. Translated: CSVDTMNTEAFF.

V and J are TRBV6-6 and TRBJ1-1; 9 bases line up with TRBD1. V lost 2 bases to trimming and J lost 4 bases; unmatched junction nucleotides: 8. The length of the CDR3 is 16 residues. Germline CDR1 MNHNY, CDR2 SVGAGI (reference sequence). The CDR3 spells CASSYRGTGHSTEAFF. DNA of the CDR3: TGTGCCAGCAGTTACCGAGGGACAGGGCATTCCACTGAAGCTTTCTTT.

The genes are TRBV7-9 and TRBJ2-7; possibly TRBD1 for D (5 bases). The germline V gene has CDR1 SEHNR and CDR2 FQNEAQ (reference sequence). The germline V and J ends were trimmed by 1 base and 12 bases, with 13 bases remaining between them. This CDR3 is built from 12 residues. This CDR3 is CASSLVPQGTYF. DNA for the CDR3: TGTGCCAGCAGCTTAGTCCCGCAGGGCACGTACTTC.

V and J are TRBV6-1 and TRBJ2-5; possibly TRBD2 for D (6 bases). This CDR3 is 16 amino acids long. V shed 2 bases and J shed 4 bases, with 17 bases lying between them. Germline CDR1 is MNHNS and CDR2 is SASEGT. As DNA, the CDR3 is TGTGCCAGCAGTGAAAGGGCCGGGGGTCGGGGAGAGACCCAGTACTTC. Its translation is CASSERAGGRGETQYF.

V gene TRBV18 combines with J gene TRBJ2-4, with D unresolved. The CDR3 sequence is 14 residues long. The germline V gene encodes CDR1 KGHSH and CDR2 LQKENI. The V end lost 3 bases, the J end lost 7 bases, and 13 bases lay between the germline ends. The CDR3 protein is CASSPSGQDNIQYF. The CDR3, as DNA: TGTGCCAGCTCACCGTCGGGCCAAGACAACATTCAGTACTTC.

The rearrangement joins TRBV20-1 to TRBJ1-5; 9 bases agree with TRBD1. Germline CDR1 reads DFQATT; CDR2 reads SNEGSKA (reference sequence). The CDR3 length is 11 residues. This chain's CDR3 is CSTGGYEPQHF. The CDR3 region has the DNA TGCAGCACAGGGGGCTATGAGCCCCAGCATTTT.

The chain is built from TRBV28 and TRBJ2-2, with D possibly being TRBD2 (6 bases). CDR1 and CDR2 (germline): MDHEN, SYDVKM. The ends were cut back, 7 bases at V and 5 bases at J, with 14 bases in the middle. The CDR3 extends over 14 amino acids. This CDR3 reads CASISGVRTGELFF. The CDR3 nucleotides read TGTGCCAGCATTTCGGGAGTCCGGACCGGGGAGCTGTTTTTT.

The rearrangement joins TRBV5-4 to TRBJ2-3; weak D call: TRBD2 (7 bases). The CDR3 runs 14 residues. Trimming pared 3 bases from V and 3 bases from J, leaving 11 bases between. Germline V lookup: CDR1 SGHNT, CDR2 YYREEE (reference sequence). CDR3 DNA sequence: TGTGCCAGCAGCTCGAGGGGGGGAACAGATACGCAGTATTTT. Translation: CASSSRGGTDTQYF.

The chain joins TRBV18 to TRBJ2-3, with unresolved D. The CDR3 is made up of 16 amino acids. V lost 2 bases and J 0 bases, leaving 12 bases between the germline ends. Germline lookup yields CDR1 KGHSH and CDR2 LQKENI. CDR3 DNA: TGTGCCAGCTCACCATCTCGGCAGACTAGCACAGATACGCAGTATTTT. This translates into CASSPSRQTSTDTQYF. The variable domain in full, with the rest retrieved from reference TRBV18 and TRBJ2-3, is NAGVMQNPRHLVRRRGQEARLRCSPMKGHSHVYWYRQLPEEGLKFMVYLQKENIIDESGMPKERFSAEFPKEGPSILRIQQVVRGDSAAYFCASSPSRQTSTDTQYFGPGTRLTVL.

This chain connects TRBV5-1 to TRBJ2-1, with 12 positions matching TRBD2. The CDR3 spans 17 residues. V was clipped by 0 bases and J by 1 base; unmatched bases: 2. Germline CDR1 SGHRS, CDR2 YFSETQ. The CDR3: CASSLATSGGSYNEQFF. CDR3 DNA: TGCGCCAGCAGCTTGGCGACTAGCGGGGGTTCCTACAATGAGCAGTTCTTC.

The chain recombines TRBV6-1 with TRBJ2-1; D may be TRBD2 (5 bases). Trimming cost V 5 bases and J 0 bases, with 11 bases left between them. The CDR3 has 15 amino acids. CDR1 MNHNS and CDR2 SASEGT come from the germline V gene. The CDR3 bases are TGTGCCAGCAGTCCTTTGGCGGGCTCCTACAATGAGCAGTTCTTC. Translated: CASSPLAGSYNEQFF.

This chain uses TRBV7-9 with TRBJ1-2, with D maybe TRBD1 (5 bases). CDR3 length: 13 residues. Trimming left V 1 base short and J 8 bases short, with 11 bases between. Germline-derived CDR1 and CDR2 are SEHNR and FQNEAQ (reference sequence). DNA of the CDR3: TGTGCCAGCAGCTTAGGGACACCTCTGGGCTACACCTTC. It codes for CASSLGTPLGYTF.